What follows is one T cell receptor beta chain and its context. The antigen remains unidentified. The CDR3 covers 15 residues. The germline CDR1 and CDR2 sequences are SGHDT and YYEEEE. Trimming shortened V by 4 bases and J by 3 bases, and 17 bases separated the two germline ends. The sample originates from a study of shared clonotypes between healthy human individuals. Study-level results: Naive CD4 clonotypes were shared across a handful of donors at about 5%.

Cells designated naive CD8 were CD45RO-negative and were positively selected for CCR7, with terminally differentiated effector memory CD45RA+ cells excluded. Genomic DNA of every subset was divided equally among multiple immunoSEQ plates. This table comes from immunoSEQ multiplex PCR, and its TCRdb copy is limited to in-frame clones, with some not included. The sample lists 2 million to 2.5 million clones, roughly 95% occurring once. The rearrangement joins TRBV5-6 to TRBJ2-7, with D possibly TRBD1 on 6 matching bases. Sequenced sample: naive CD8+ T cells sorted from blood. This TCR derives from a man aged 18 to 30 in good health. The CDR3 nucleotides read TGTGCCAGCAGCCACGCGAATAGGGGGTTCTACGAGCAGTACTTC. Translating it yields CASSHANRGFYEQYF.